One sample yielded the 23 T cell receptor beta chains listed below, sequenced in a study of identical twins. TCRdb reprocessed the 5' RACE reads with MiXCR, giving one entry per CDR3 protein. The table lists hundreds of thousands of distinct CDR3 sequences, roughly 7% of them singletons, with under 4% in the top ten. The sample was also reused in another study, on yellow fever vaccine responses in identical twins.

Sequences were obtained from memory (CD45RO+) T cells sorted from blood. Receptor source: a woman in her late teens or twenties in good health.

The chain couples TRBV10-1 to TRBJ2-7, with D unclear. Per the germline V gene, CDR1 is WNHNN and CDR2 is SYGVQD (reference sequence). V lost 3 bases and J 6 bases, leaving 15 bases between the germline ends. The CDR3 extends over 14 amino acids. CDR3 in amino acids: CASSESGGLGEQYF. The CDR3 nucleotides are TGCGCCAGCAGTGAATCGGGTGGGCTGGGCGAGCAGTACTTC.

This clonotype was detected ten times or more. V gene TRBV7-6 combines with J gene TRBJ2-7, with 7 bases matching TRBD1. CDR3 length equals 14 residues. Germline CDR1 is SGHVS and CDR2 is FNYEAQ. Trimming at V came to 0 bases and at J to 3 bases, leaving 2 bases not matched to a gene. CDR3 protein: CASSLASGGYEQYF. CDR3 nucleotides: TGTGCCAGCAGCTTAGCCTCAGGGGGCTACGAGCAGTACTTC.

The V call is TRBV13, the J call TRBJ2-4; D remains unclear. Trimming shortened V by 5 bases and J by 0 bases, and 11 bases separated the two germline ends. The CDR3 is made up of 15 amino acids. From germline, CDR1 is PRHDT and CDR2 FYEKMQ (reference sequence). The CDR3 DNA is TGTGCCAGCAGCCATCAGACCCTAGCCAAAAACATTCAGTACTTC. This encodes CASSHQTLAKNIQYF.

The V call is TRBV6-4, the J call TRBJ1-2; TRBD1 aligns across 10 bases. This CDR3 region has 13 residues. Germline lookup yields CDR1 MRHNA and CDR2 SNTAGT. V lost 7 bases and J lost 4; bases outside the gene matches: 3. The CDR3 protein is CASIRQGAYGYTF. CDR3 DNA: TGTGCCAGCATCCGACAGGGGGCCTATGGCTACACCTTC.

The chain is built from TRBV7-9 and TRBJ1-2; D uncertain. V lost 8 bases to trimming and J lost 0 bases, with 7 bases between them. Looked up from germline, CDR1 is SEHNR and CDR2 is FQNEAQ (reference sequence). The CDR3 loop spans 12 amino acids. The chain's CDR3 is CASAGANYGYTF. CDR3 nucleotide sequence: TGTGCCAGCGCCGGGGCTAACTATGGCTACACCTTC.

This clonotype occurred once. In DNA, the CDR3 is TGCGCCAGCAGTGTAAAGAACAGGGGTTCCTACAATGAGCAGTTCTTC. Translation gives CASSVKNRGSYNEQFF. V and J are TRBV10-1 and TRBJ2-1; 7 nucleotides match TRBD1. V was pared by 4 bases and J by 1 base, with 7 bases of the junction left unmatched. This CDR3 spans 16 amino acids. The germline CDR1 and CDR2 sequences are WNHNN and SYGVQD (reference sequence).

The genes are TRBV29-1 and TRBJ1-5; 7 positions agree with TRBD1. J gave up 4 bases and V 5 bases, and 5 bases lay outside the gene matches. The germline gives CDR1 SQVTM, CDR2 ANQGSEA. The CDR3 length is 13 residues. This CDR3 is CSVKQGLNQPQHF. Written as DNA, the CDR3 is TGCAGCGTTAAACAGGGGTTGAATCAGCCCCAGCATTTT. The full variable domain, completed using reference TRBV29-1 and TRBJ1-5, is SAVISQKPSRDICQRGTSLTIQCQVDSQVTMMFWYRQQPGQSLTLIATANQGSEATYESGFVIDKFPISRPNLTFSTLTVSNMSPEDSSIYLCSVKQGLNQPQHFGDGTRLSIL.

This clonotype was detected only a few times. This chain joins TRBV7-9 and TRBJ2-5; D might be TRBD2 (5 bases). Germline values: CDR1 SEHNR, CDR2 FQNEAQ (reference sequence). The CDR3 totals 13 residues. V lost 6 bases, J lost 1 base, and 9 bases lay in between. CDR3 sequence: CASSGAVQETQYF. The DNA for the CDR3 is TGTGCCAGCAGTGGAGCGGTCCAAGAGACCCAGTACTTC. Full variable domain (outside the CDR3, taken from reference TRBV7-9 and TRBJ2-5): DTGVSQNPRHKITKRGQNVTFRCDPISEHNRLYWYRQTLGQGPEFLTYFQNEAQLEKSRLLSDRFSAERPKGSFSTLEIQRTEQGDSAMYLCASSGAVQETQYFGPGTRLLVL.

V gene TRBV19 combines with J gene TRBJ2-1; tentative D call: TRBD2 (5 bases). V was cut by 2 bases and J by 9 bases, with 11 bases left in between. The CDR3 length is 13 residues. CDR1 and CDR2 (germline): LNHDA, SQIVND (reference sequence). The CDR3 DNA is TGTGCCAGTAGTATAAATGGACTTGTTGAGCAGTTCTTC. Translated: CASSINGLVEQFF.

Only a few counts were recorded for this clonotype. The chain joins TRBV20-1 to TRBJ2-3; D may be TRBD2 (6 bases). Between the trimmed V and J ends, which lost 6 bases and 2 bases, there was a span of 15 bases. Per the germline V gene, CDR1 is DFQATT and CDR2 is SNEGSKA (reference sequence). The CDR3 totals 14 residues. The CDR3 DNA sequence: TGCAGTGCGCCGGGACTTTCTACCACAGATACGCAGTATTTT. Translated, it gives CSAPGLSTTDTQYF.

In this sample, this clonotype turned up many times. The chain uses TRBV12-3 or TRBV12-4 and TRBJ2-1; TRBD2 aligns across 11 bases. This CDR3 has 15 amino acids. Losses at the gene ends were 4 bases for V and 9 bases for J; bases not matched to a gene: 8. CDR3 region: CASSSGTSGMGEQFF. CDR3 sequence (DNA): TGTGCCAGCAGTTCCGGGACTAGCGGTATGGGTGAGCAGTTCTTC.

A single count supports this clonotype. The J gene is TRBJ2-5, the V gene TRBV10-1; D is uncertain. CDR1 and CDR2 from the germline V gene are WNHNN and SYGVQD (reference sequence). Trimming shortened V by 7 bases and J by 1 base, and 16 bases separated the two germline ends. There are 15 residues in the CDR3. The CDR3 reads CASIHSNDIQETQYF. The DNA of the CDR3 is TGCGCCAGCATCCATTCGAACGACATCCAAGAGACCCAGTACTTC.

This chain uses TRBV7-9 with TRBJ2-1; 11 bases map to TRBD2. Germline lookup yields CDR1 SEHNR and CDR2 FQNEAQ (reference sequence). The trim removed 3 bases at V and 7 bases at J, leaving 8 bases unmatched. The CDR3 spans 16 residues. CDR3 DNA: TGTGCCAGCAGCTTGTCACTAGCGGGGGCGAGAAATGAGCAGTTCTTC. It encodes CASSLSLAGARNEQFF.

The rearrangement uses TRBV25-1 and TRBJ2-1; no clear D gene. This CDR3 comprises 14 residues. From germline, CDR1 is MGHDK and CDR2 SYGVNS. V gave up 2 bases and J gave up 6 bases, with 11 bases separating them. CDR3 amino acids: CASSEGVGGNEQFF. The CDR3 nucleotides read TGTGCCAGCAGTGAAGGGGTGGGTGGCAATGAGCAGTTCTTC.

This clonotype was counted many times. The V and J genes are TRBV7-8 and TRBJ1-6; D unclear. The germline V gene has CDR1 SGHVS and CDR2 FQNEAQ. V lost 7 bases and J 5 bases, leaving 21 bases between the germline ends. This CDR3 comprises 17 residues. In DNA, the CDR3 is TGTGCCAGCACCCTTGATAGGTCCCCCCTCAATAATTCACCCCTCCACTTT. Translated, it gives CASTLDRSPLNNSPLHF. The entire variable domain, with the rest obtained from reference TRBV7-8 and TRBJ1-6, is as follows: GAGVSQSPRYKVAKRGQDVALRCDPISGHVSLFWYQQALGQGPEFLTYFQNEAQLDKSGLPSDRFFAERPEGSVSTLKIQRTQQEDSAVYLCASTLDRSPLNNSPLHFGNGTRLTVT.

In its sample, this clonotype was seen a few times. The genes are TRBV5-1 and TRBJ2-1; no firm D call. From germline, CDR1 is SGHRS and CDR2 YFSETQ. The CDR3 consists of 17 residues. Trimming shortened V by 4 bases and J by 0 bases, and 17 bases separated the two germline ends. DNA for the CDR3: TGCGCCAGCAGCCCCCTACCGGCCGGCAGCTCCTACAATGAGCAGTTCTTC. Its translation: CASSPLPAGSSYNEQFF.

This clonotype was seen repeatedly, ten times or more. The chain carries TRBV27 and TRBJ2-5, with 9 nucleotides matching TRBD2. CDR1 MNHEY and CDR2 SMNVEV come from the germline V gene (reference sequence). J was trimmed by 13 bases and V by 0 bases; bases with no gene match: 12. This CDR3 contains 15 residues. The CDR3 coding sequence is TGTGCCAGCAGTTTATCGAAGCCTAGCGGGACCAAAGGGTACTTC. It translates to CASSLSKPSGTKGYF.

Note on this clonotype: This sequence may be a read error, since a much larger clone differs from it by one base. The chain uses TRBV20-1 and TRBJ2-5; 10 bases fit TRBD2. Germline V lookup: CDR1 DFQATT, CDR2 SNEGSKA (reference sequence). Trimming took 1 base from V and 11 from J; bases not matched to a gene: 10. The length of the CDR3 is 14 residues. CDR3 DNA sequence: TGCAGTGCTAGAGGTGGGGCTAGCGGGGGTCGGCAGTACTTC. Residues: CSARGGASGGRQYF.

This clonotype was counted between two and nine times. The chain recombines TRBV5-8 with TRBJ2-2, with 10 nucleotides matching TRBD1. With V trimmed by 1 base and J by 6 bases, 9 bases remained unmatched. Per germline, CDR1 SGHTS and CDR2 YDEGEE. This CDR3 region has 17 residues. The CDR3 nucleotides read TGTGCCAGCAGCTTGTTCGGCGACAGGGGGCCCCCCGGGGAGCTGTTTTTT. This gives the protein CASSLFGDRGPPGELFF.

This clonotype appeared a few times. V is TRBV12-3 or TRBV12-4 and J is TRBJ2-7; TRBD1 agrees at 10 bases. This CDR3 spans 15 amino acids. With 6 bases clipped from V and 5 bases from J, the junction kept 10 bases outside the gene matches. CDR3 sequence (DNA): TGTGCCAGCAGGAGGAAGGGGACAGGGGTGGACGAGCAGTACTTC. Its translation is CASRRKGTGVDEQYF.

This clonotype was recorded at least ten times. V and J are TRBV5-1 and TRBJ2-1, with TRBD1 as a possible D gene (5 bases). The V end was cut by 1 base, the J end by 6 bases, with 8 bases between. CDR1 and CDR2 (germline): SGHRS, YFSETQ. The CDR3 is 13 residues long. CDR3 sequence: CASSLNGANEQFF. The CDR3 region has the DNA TGCGCCAGCAGCTTGAATGGGGCCAATGAGCAGTTCTTC.

This clonotype was observed many times. The J gene is TRBJ2-2, the V gene TRBV10-1; D gene ambiguous. The CDR3 contains 15 residues. The germline gives CDR1 WNHNN, CDR2 SYGVQD (reference sequence). V was clipped by 4 bases and J by 0 bases, with 9 bases between them. The CDR3 DNA follows: TGCGCCAGCAGTGGGGTCAGCACGAACACCGGGGAGCTGTTTTTT. It is translated as CASSGVSTNTGELFF.

This clonotype was seen many times. This sequence joins TRBV3-1 and TRBJ1-1, with D maybe TRBD1 (6 bases). V was trimmed by 1 base and J by 3 bases, leaving 15 bases between them. The CDR3 has 16 residues. From germline, CDR1 is LGHDT and CDR2 YNNKEL (reference sequence). The CDR3 DNA is TGTGCCAGCAGCCAAGCCTCCGACAGGATGTACACTGAAGCTTTCTTT. It specifies CASSQASDRMYTEAFF.